The rows below give T cell receptor beta chains drawn from one sample of a study of blood T cell repertoires in COVID-19. Using immunoSEQ multiplex PCR, the repertoire was profiled, and TCRdb retains in-frame clones only, with some absent. The profile covers under 350,000 clones, with around 90% appearing a single time and approximately 2.2% taken by the ten largest. The specimen sequenced was peripheral blood. The receptors were sampled from a man aged 50 to 60 with acute or convalescent COVID-19. Each CDR3 is given with its conserved first and last residue. The D gene is left open where the match is weak. A clone size is listed for some rows: how often the clone was seen (once, few, many), or a class if it is expanded.

TRBJ2-1	NA	TRBV6-5	NA	TGTGCCAGCACCACGCCCCCTAGGCCACAGTTCTTC	CASTTPPRPQFF
TRBJ2-2	NA	TRBV11-2	NA	TGTGCCAGCAGCCGAGGGGTGGCAGGGGTCACCGGGGAGCTGTTTTTT	CASSRGVAGVTGELFF
TRBJ2-1	NA	TRBV5-5	few	TGTGCCAGCAGCTTAACTCGGCAGGCCGGGGGTAATGAGCAGTTCTTC	CASSLTRQAGGNEQFF
TRBJ1-5	TRBD1	TRBV6-5	once	TGTGCCAGCGGCCAGGGGGCCCAGCCCCAGCATTTT	CASGQGAQPQHF
TRBJ1-6	TRBD1	TRBV2	NA	TGTGCCAGCAACCGAGGGACAGGGGGCCAATCACCCCTCCACTTT	CASNRGTGGQSPLHF
TRBJ1-2	NA	TRBV19	NA	TGTGCCAGTAGCTTGGACGGGGGGGGCTATGGCTACACCTTC	CASSLDGGGYGYTF
TRBJ2-1	NA	TRBV24-1	NA	TGTGCCACCAGTGACCCCCGAGGCGTCGGCAATGAGCAGTTCTTC	CATSDPRGVGNEQFF
TRBJ1-2	TRBD1	TRBV6-4	NA	TGTGCCAGCAGTCCAGGGGGCGGTTGGCCCGGTTATGGCTACACCTTC	CASSPGGGWPGYGYTF
TRBJ1-2	TRBD1	TRBV9	NA	TGTGCCAGCAGCGTAGAGGCCCAGGGGGCATATGGCTACACCTTC	CASSVEAQGAYGYTF
TRBJ1-1	NA	TRBV12-5	NA	TGTGCTAGTGGCCCCCCGCGCGGCCAGAACACTGAAGCTTTCTTT	CASGPPRGQNTEAFF
TRBJ1-5	TRBD1	TRBV15	NA	TGTGCCACCAGTCGACAGGGTAATAGCAATCAGCCCCAGCATTTT	CATSRQGNSNQPQHF
TRBJ2-3	NA	TRBV13	NA	TGTGCCAGCAGTTCAATGACAGCCGCAGATACGCAGTATTTT	CASSSMTAADTQYF
TRBJ1-2	NA	TRBV29-1	few	TGCAGCGTTAAGGACATTCGAAAGGTTGGCTACACCTTC	CSVKDIRKVGYTF
TRBJ2-5	NA	TRBV6-6	NA	TGTGCCAGCAGCCGCAACAGGGGGGGGGAGACCCAGTACTTC	CASSRNRGGETQYF
TRBJ2-3	NA	TRBV7-9	NA	TGTGCCAGCAGCCCAGGACAGACCGATACGCAGTATTTT	CASSPGQTDTQYF
TRBJ2-7	TRBD2	TRBV27	NA	TGTGCCAGCAGTACCCTCGGGGGGACCGATTCCTACGAGCAGTACTTC	CASSTLGGTDSYEQYF
TRBJ2-4	NA	TRBV6-1	NA	TGTGCCAGCAGTGAAGAAGTGAACTCACAGTACTTC	CASSEEVNSQYF
TRBJ1-2	NA	TRBV5-1	NA	TGCGCCAGCAGCTTGGCCATCAGGGGAGGGCATGGCTACACCTTC	CASSLAIRGGHGYTF
TRBJ1-2	NA	TRBV29-1	NA	TGCAGCGTTGAAAAGGGGATCGGTATCTATGGCTACACCTTT	CSVEKGIGIYGYTF
TRBJ1-6	TRBD1	TRBV18	NA	TGTGCCAGCTCACTGGGGGCAGGGGGCGGTCCCGCCCCTGCACCCCTCCACTTT	CASSLGAGGGPAPAPLHF
TRBJ2-7	NA	TRBV4-1	NA	TGCGCCAGCAGCCGGCAGGGTATCCTCCCAAACGAGCAGTACTTC	CASSRQGILPNEQYF
TRBJ2-7	TRBD1	TRBV2	NA	TGTGCCAGCAGTGAAGGGGGGACAGGGCCTCTCTACGAGCAGTACTTC	CASSEGGTGPLYEQYF
TRBJ1-6	NA	TRBV6-5	NA	TGTGCCAGCAGCCGCAACAGGGCCTATAATTCACCCCTCCACTTT	CASSRNRAYNSPLHF
TRBJ1-5	NA	TRBV19	NA	TGTGCCAGTAGTAAACAGGGGCCCCAGCATTTT	CASSKQGPQHF
TRBJ2-7	NA	TRBV4-2	NA	TGTGCCAGCAGCCCCAGGGGTGTCGAGCAGTACTTC	CASSPRGVEQYF
TRBJ1-6	NA	TRBV5-1	NA	TGCGCCAGCAGCTTGGTTAATGTAGGAGGAAATTCACCCCTCCACTTT	CASSLVNVGGNSPLHF
TRBJ2-7	TRBD1	TRBV6-6	NA	TGTGCCAGCAGTTCACTTGGGACAGGGAATAGTAACGAGCAGTACTTC	CASSSLGTGNSNEQYF
TRBJ1-1	TRBD1	TRBV27	few	TGTGCCAGCACCCAGGACAGGGGCACTGAAGCTTTCTTT	CASTQDRGTEAFF
TRBJ2-1	NA	TRBV20-1	NA	TGCAGTGCTAGTATAGCTAACGTACCCTACAATGAGCAGTTCTTC	CSASIANVPYNEQFF
TRBJ1-2	NA	TRBV30	NA	TGTGCCCGGGGACTCCGAGGACTCGGCTACACCTTC	CARGLRGLGYTF
TRBJ1-5	NA	TRBV7-8	few	TGTGCCAGCAGCCGAACAGGGACGCAGCCCCAGCATTTT	CASSRTGTQPQHF
TRBJ2-3	NA	TRBV5-1	NA	TGCGCCAGCACCGATCCGGGGGGACAAGCAGATACGCAGTATTTT	CASTDPGGQADTQYF
TRBJ2-3	NA	TRBV7-3	NA	TGTGCCAGCAGCGATGGACTTGGGACAGATACGCAGTATTTT	CASSDGLGTDTQYF
TRBJ2-7	NA	TRBV18	NA	TGTGCCAGCTCACGGGACACCTACGAGCAGTACTTC	CASSRDTYEQYF
TRBJ1-5	NA	TRBV18	few	TGTGCCAGCTCACCCTTCCCCGGGGTGGATCAGCCCCAGCATTTT	CASSPFPGVDQPQHF
TRBJ2-1	TRBD2	TRBV10-3	NA	TGTGCCATCAGGGGAGTGCTCGGGGGGGGCATAAATGAGCAGTTCTTC	CAIRGVLGGGINEQFF
TRBJ2-7	NA	TRBV27	once	TGTGCCAGCAGCCCCGGAGTCGGGGACTACGAGCAGTACTTC	CASSPGVGDYEQYF
TRBJ1-1	NA	TRBV5-1	NA	TGCGCCAGCAGCTTGGGACACGCTATGAACACTGAAGCTTTCTTT	CASSLGHAMNTEAFF
TRBJ2-2	NA	TRBV9	once	TGTGCCAGCAGCGTGGCAGGGGTCACCGGGGAGCTGTTTTTT	CASSVAGVTGELFF
TRBJ1-3	NA	TRBV18	once	TGTGCCAGCTCACCACCGAGAGCAGGGACTGGAAACACCATATATTTT	CASSPPRAGTGNTIYF
TRBJ2-3	TRBD2	TRBV6-2/TRBV6-3	NA	TGTGCCAGCAGTTACTCTACCGGGGGGGCGCCGACGCAGTATTTT	CASSYSTGGAPTQYF
TRBJ2-1	NA	TRBV4-1	NA	TGCGCCAGCAGCCGAAGCCAGCCAGGGGGGCTCTACAATGAGCAGTTCTTC	CASSRSQPGGLYNEQFF
TRBJ1-2	NA	TRBV18	NA	TGTGCCAGCTCCGAACGGGACTATGGCTACACCTTC	CASSERDYGYTF
TRBJ1-4	NA	TRBV6-5	NA	TGTGCCAGCAGCACGTTGCGGGCGCCGGGAGAAAAACTGTTTTTT	CASSTLRAPGEKLFF
TRBJ1-5	NA	TRBV11-2	NA	TGTGCCAGCAGCTTATATAGCAATCAGCCCCAGCATTTT	CASSLYSNQPQHF
TRBJ1-1	TRBD1	TRBV6-5	NA	TGTGCCAGCGGGAACGACAGGGTCGGCACTGAAGCTTTCTTT	CASGNDRVGTEAFF
TRBJ2-1	TRBD2	TRBV20-1	NA	TGCAGTGCTAGTCTACTAGCGGGGGGGAATGAGCAGTTCTTC	CSASLLAGGNEQFF